These T cell receptor beta chains were read from a single sample in a study of post-analysis software for immune sequencing data. One entry per CDR3 protein, called by TCRdb with MiXCR from the PCR reads. The repertoire holds roughly 580,000 distinct CDR3 sequences, with 44% as singletons. The sequenced sample was blood. The source is a girl aged 5-17 years with multiple sclerosis. CDR3s include the opening cysteine and the closing phenylalanine or tryptophan. The D gene is left open where the match is weak. Expanded clones are given a class, and other clones once, few, many or no size at all.

>-|TRBV6-2/TRBV6-3|TRBJ2-7|TRBD2
TGTGCCAGCAGTTCGACTAGCGGGGGGCGGTACGAGCAGTACTTC
CASSSTSGGRYEQYF
>-|TRBV12-3/TRBV12-4|TRBJ2-1|-
TGTGCCAGCAGCCCTCGGTCGGTCAAATACAATGAGCAGTTCTTC
CASSPRSVKYNEQFF
>once|TRBV12-3/TRBV12-4|TRBJ2-4|-
TGTGCCAGCAGACGGGGAAACATTCAGTACTTC
CASRRGNIQYF
>-|TRBV11-2|TRBJ2-3|TRBD2
TGTGCCAGCAGCTCCAGCGGGGGGGCTACAGATACGCAGTATTTT
CASSSSGGATDTQYF
>-|TRBV5-1|TRBJ2-5|-
TGCGCCAGCAATGATGACAGGTCGGAGACCCAGTACTTC
CASNDDRSETQYF
>-|TRBV12-3/TRBV12-4|TRBJ2-6|TRBD1
TGTGCCAGCAGTCCTAAACCAGGGGGCCTTGGCTCTGGGGCCAACGTCCTGACTTTC
CASSPKPGGLGSGANVLTF
>-|TRBV12-3/TRBV12-4|TRBJ2-5|TRBD2
TGTGCCAGCAGGCCGGGACTAGGGGAGACCCAGTACTTC
CASRPGLGETQYF
>-|TRBV20-1|TRBJ1-4|-
TGCAGTGCTGGGCCTTCGGCAACTAATGAAAAACTGTTTTTT
CSAGPSATNEKLFF
>-|TRBV5-1|TRBJ2-1|-
TGCGCCAGCAGCTTGGAGGGTAGCGTCAATGAGCAGTTCTTC
CASSLEGSVNEQFF
>-|TRBV11-3|TRBJ2-1|-
TGTGCCAGCAGGTCCAGGGGGGTCGATGAGCAGTTCTTC
CASRSRGVDEQFF
>-|TRBV11-3|TRBJ2-1|-
TGTGCCAGCACCTCCATGTACTCCTACAATGAGCAGTTCTTC
CASTSMYSYNEQFF
>-|TRBV28|TRBJ2-1|TRBD2
TGTGCCAGCAGCGGCCGACCGGGACTAGCGGGGTACAATGAGCAGTTCTTC
CASSGRPGLAGYNEQFF
>-|TRBV6-1|TRBJ2-5|-
TGTGCCAGCAGTGAAGTTCGGGGATCCGGGCAGTACTTC
CASSEVRGSGQYF
>few|TRBV7-3|TRBJ1-2|TRBD1
TGTGCCAGCAGCTTAGAGGGGACAGGGGGCTACTATGGCTACACCTTC
CASSLEGTGGYYGYTF
>few|TRBV12-3/TRBV12-4|TRBJ1-4|-
TGTGCCAGCAGTTTAAGCAGGGCCAATGAAAAACTGTTTTTT
CASSLSRANEKLFF
>few|TRBV25-1|TRBJ2-6|-
TGTGCCAGCAGTGACGGGGTGGGGGCCAACGTCCTGACTTTC
CASSDGVGANVLTF
>few|TRBV20-1|TRBJ2-1|TRBD2
TGCAGTGCTAGAGTTGCGGGAGAAGTCGATGAGCAGTTCTTC
CSARVAGEVDEQFF
>few|TRBV5-1|TRBJ2-5|TRBD1
TGCGCCAGCAGCCTCGGGACAGGGGGGCACCAAGAGACCCAGTACTTC
CASSLGTGGHQETQYF
>-|TRBV7-8|TRBJ2-3|TRBD2
TGTGCCAGCAGCTTGGCGGGAGCGAATACGCAGTATTTT
CASSLAGANTQYF
>-|TRBV15|TRBJ2-1|-
TGTGCCACCAGCAGAGATCCCTACAATGAGCAGTTCTTC
CATSRDPYNEQFF
>-|TRBV20-1|TRBJ2-2|-
TGCAGTGCTAGAGATATGAGACATAACACCGGGGAGCTGTTTTTT
CSARDMRHNTGELFF
>-|TRBV12-3/TRBV12-4|TRBJ1-2|TRBD1
TGTGCCAGCACCATTGAAGGCGACGACCGGACAGGGTGGGGCTATGGCTACACCTTC
CASTIEGDDRTGWGYGYTF
>few|TRBV10-3|TRBJ2-7|TRBD2
TGTGCCATCTCCGGACTAGCGGGCACCTCCTACGAGCAGTACTTC
CAISGLAGTSYEQYF
>-|TRBV5-1|TRBJ2-3|-
TGCGCCAGCAGCTCTCCAATATCGACAGATACGCAGTATTTT
CASSSPISTDTQYF
>-|TRBV20-1|TRBJ2-3|TRBD2
TGCAGTGCTAGAACTAGCGGGAGGGCATGGCGGAGCACAGATACGCAGTATTTT
CSARTSGRAWRSTDTQYF
>-|TRBV19|TRBJ2-7|TRBD2
TGTGCCAGTAGTATTGGCGTCGCGCAGGGAGGGTACTACGAGCAGTACTTC
CASSIGVAQGGYYEQYF
>few|TRBV12-3/TRBV12-4|TRBJ2-7|TRBD2
TGTGCCAGCAGATCTAGCGGGAGCTCCTACGAGCAGTACTTC
CASRSSGSSYEQYF
>few|TRBV6-5|TRBJ1-2|-
TGTGCCAGCAGTTACTCGTCCGGAAACTATGGCTACACCTTC
CASSYSSGNYGYTF
>-|TRBV7-2|TRBJ2-7|TRBD2
TGTGCCAGCGGCTTGGGTGGACTAGCGGTTTACGAGCAGTACTTC
CASGLGGLAVYEQYF
>-|TRBV27|TRBJ1-4|-
TGTGCCAGCAGTCCAGGGCCGTATAATGAAAAACTGTTTTTT
CASSPGPYNEKLFF
>few|TRBV29-1|TRBJ2-7|-
TGCAGCGCCGGCCGGGGGGCCGCCTACGAGCAGTACTTC
CSAGRGAAYEQYF
>few|TRBV20-1|TRBJ2-7|-
TGCAGTGCTAGCGTCGACGCCAGCTCCTACGAGCAGTACTTC
CSASVDASSYEQYF
>-|TRBV4-2|TRBJ1-2|TRBD1
TGTGCCAGCAGCCAAGGACAGGGGGTGGATGGCTACACCTTC
CASSQGQGVDGYTF
>few|TRBV6-4|TRBJ2-1|TRBD2
TGTGCCAGCAGCCTAGCGGGAGCCTCTACGCAGTTCTTC
CASSLAGASTQFF
>few|TRBV5-1|TRBJ2-7|-
TGCGCCAGCAGCTTGGGACGAGGATGGGAGCAGTACTTC
CASSLGRGWEQYF
>-|TRBV5-1|TRBJ2-1|-
TGCACCAGCAGCTTGGACTCCTACAATGAGCAGTTCTTC
CTSSLDSYNEQFF
>-|TRBV6-5|TRBJ2-2|TRBD1
TGTGCCAGCAGGACAGGGGGAGGAACCGGGGAGCTGTTTTTT
CASRTGGGTGELFF
>few|TRBV5-5|TRBJ2-1|TRBD2
TGTGCCAGCAGCTTACTAGCGTTGATCTACAATGAGCAGTTCTTC
CASSLLALIYNEQFF
>few|TRBV12-3/TRBV12-4|TRBJ2-3|TRBD2
TGTGCCAGCAGTATCCTTAGCGGGAGTCCGCCAGATACGCAGTATTTT
CASSILSGSPPDTQYF
>-|TRBV7-9|TRBJ2-1|TRBD1
TGTGCCAGCAGCTTAGGAAGGACAGGGCCTTGGGGCAATGAGCAGTTCTTC
CASSLGRTGPWGNEQFF
>few|TRBV15|TRBJ2-5|-
TGTGCCACCAGCAGAGACTCGACTGGGAGGGAGACCCAGTACTTC
CATSRDSTGRETQYF
>few|TRBV7-2|TRBJ2-5|-
TGTGCCAGCAGTTTTACTTCCGGGCGGGGTATGGAGACCCAGTACTTC
CASSFTSGRGMETQYF
>-|TRBV20-1|TRBJ2-1|TRBD2
TGCAGTGCTAAAGGTGCAATGCTAGCGGGCCTCTCCTACAATGAGCAGTTCTTC
CSAKGAMLAGLSYNEQFF
>-|TRBV6-5|TRBJ1-2|-
-
CASSNPADYGCTF
>-|TRBV3-1|TRBJ1-1|-
TGTGCCAGCAGCCCATCACCCGGACAGATGGAAGCTTTCTTT
CASSPSPGQMEAFF
>-|TRBV27|TRBJ1-2|-
TGTGCCAGCTTACTTGGTGGTGCCGGGAACGGCTACACCTTC
CASLLGGAGNGYTF
>few|TRBV4-2|TRBJ2-6|-
TGTGCCAGCAGCCAAGATCTTTATTCTTCTCGGGACCGACCTTATGGTGGGGCCAACGTCCTGACTTTC
CASSQDLYSSRDRPYGGANVLTF
>-|TRBV6-5|TRBJ2-1|-
TGTGCCAGCAGACTTCGGGCAGGGGAATACAATGAGCAGTTCTTC
CASRLRAGEYNEQFF
>-|TRBV6-4|TRBJ2-1|TRBD2
TGTGCCAGCAGTGACTTAGATAGCGGGAGTAATGAGCAGTTCTTC
CASSDLDSGSNEQFF
>few|TRBV29-1|TRBJ2-3|-
TGCAGCCCAATAGCGGCCGACACAGATACGCAGTATTTT
CSPIAADTDTQYF
>-|TRBV10-3|TRBJ1-1|-
TGTGCCATCAGTCTTCCCAGGGAACAGATAACTGAAGCTTTCTTT
CAISLPREQITEAFF
>-|TRBV9|TRBJ1-1|-
TGTGCCAGCAGCGTAGCTCCAGGTATGAACACTGAAGCTTTCTTT
CASSVAPGMNTEAFF
>-|TRBV20-1|TRBJ2-1|TRBD2
TGCAGTGCTAGTCCCCAGAATAGCGGGAGCTCCTACAATGAGCAGTTCTTC
CSASPQNSGSSYNEQFF
>-|TRBV6-5|TRBJ2-3|TRBD1
TGTGCCAGCAGTTACCGGGACAGGGGGCTAGATACGCAGTATTTT
CASSYRDRGLDTQYF
>few|TRBV29-1|TRBJ2-7|TRBD1
TGCAGCGTCACTTTTGGTTACAGGGGCTACGAGCAGTACTTC
CSVTFGYRGYEQYF